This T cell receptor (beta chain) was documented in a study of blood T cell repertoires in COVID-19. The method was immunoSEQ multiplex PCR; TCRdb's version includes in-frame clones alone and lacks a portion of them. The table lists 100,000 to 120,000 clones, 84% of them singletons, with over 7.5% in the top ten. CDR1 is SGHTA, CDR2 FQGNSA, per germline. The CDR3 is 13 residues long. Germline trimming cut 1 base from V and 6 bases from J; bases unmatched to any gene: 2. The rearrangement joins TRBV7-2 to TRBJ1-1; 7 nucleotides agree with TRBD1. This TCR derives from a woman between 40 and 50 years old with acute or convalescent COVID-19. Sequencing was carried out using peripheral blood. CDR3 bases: TGTGCCAGCAGCTTAGGTGGGACAGCTGAAGCTTTCTTT. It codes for CASSLGGTAEAFF.